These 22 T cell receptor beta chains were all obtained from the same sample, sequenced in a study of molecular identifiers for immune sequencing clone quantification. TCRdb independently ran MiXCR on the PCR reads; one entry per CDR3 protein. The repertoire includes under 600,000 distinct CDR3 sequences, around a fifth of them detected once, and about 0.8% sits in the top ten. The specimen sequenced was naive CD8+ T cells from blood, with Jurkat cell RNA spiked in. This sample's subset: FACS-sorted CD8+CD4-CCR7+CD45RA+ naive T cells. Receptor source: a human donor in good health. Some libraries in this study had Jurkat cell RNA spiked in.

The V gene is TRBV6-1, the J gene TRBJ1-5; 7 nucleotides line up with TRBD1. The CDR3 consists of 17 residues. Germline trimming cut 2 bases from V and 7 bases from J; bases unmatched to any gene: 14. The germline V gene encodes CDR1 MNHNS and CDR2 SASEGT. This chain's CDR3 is CASSEMEATGVDQPQHF. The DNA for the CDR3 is TGTGCCAGCAGTGAAATGGAGGCTACAGGGGTGGACCAGCCCCAGCATTTT.

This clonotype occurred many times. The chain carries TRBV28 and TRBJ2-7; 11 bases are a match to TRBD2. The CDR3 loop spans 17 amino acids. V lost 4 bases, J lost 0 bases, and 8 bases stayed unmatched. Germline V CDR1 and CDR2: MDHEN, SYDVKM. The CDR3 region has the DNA TGTGCCAGCAGTTCTCCCGGGACTAGCGGTATCTCCTACGAGCAGTACTTC. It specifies CASSSPGTSGISYEQYF.

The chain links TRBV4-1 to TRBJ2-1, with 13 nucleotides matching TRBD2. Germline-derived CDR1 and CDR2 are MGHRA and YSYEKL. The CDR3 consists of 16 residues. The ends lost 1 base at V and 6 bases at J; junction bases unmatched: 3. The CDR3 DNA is TGCGCCAGCAGCCAAGGGACTAGCGGGGGCATCAATGAGCAGTTCTTC. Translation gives CASSQGTSGGINEQFF.

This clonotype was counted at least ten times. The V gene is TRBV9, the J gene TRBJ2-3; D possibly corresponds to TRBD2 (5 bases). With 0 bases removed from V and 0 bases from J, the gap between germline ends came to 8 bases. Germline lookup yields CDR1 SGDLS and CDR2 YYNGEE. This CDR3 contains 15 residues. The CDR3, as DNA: TGTGCCAGCAGCGTAGGGACTCTTAGCACAGATACGCAGTATTTT. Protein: CASSVGTLSTDTQYF.

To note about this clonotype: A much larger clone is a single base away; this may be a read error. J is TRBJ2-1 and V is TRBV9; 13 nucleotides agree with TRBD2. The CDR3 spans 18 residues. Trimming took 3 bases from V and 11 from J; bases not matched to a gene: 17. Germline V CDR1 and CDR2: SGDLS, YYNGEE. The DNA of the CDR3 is TGTGCCAGCAGCGCACAAGGGACTAGCGGGGCCCCTGGGGAGAAGCAGTTCTTC. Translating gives CASSAQGTSGAPGEKQFF.

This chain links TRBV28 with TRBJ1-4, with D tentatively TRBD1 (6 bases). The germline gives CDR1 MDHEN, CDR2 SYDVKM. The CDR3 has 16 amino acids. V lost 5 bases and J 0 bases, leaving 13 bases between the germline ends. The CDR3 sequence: CASSPRGGTTNEKLFF. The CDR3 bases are TGTGCCAGCAGTCCCCGGGGGGGCACAACTAATGAAAAACTGTTTTTT.

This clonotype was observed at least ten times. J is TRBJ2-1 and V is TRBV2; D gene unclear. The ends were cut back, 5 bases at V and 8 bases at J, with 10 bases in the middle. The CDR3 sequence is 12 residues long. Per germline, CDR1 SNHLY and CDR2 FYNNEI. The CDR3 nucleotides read TGTGCCAGCAGTTCCCTTTTGGATGAGCAGTTCTTC. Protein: CASSSLLDEQFF.

The CDR3 region has the DNA TGTGCCAGCAGCTTAATGGGACTACTTTACGAGCAGTACTTC. Translation gives CASSLMGLLYEQYF. J is TRBJ2-7 and V is TRBV11-2; TRBD2 matches at 7 bases. Germline assignment: CDR1 SGHAT and CDR2 FQNNGV. The CDR3 length is 14 residues. The J segment lost 4 bases and the V segment lost 2 bases, leaving 5 bases of the junction unmatched.

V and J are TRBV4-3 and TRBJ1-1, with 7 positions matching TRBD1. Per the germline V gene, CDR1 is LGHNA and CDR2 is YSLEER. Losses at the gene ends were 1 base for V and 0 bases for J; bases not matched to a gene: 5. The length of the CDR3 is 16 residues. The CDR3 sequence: CASSQASGGMNTEAFF. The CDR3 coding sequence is TGCGCCAGCAGCCAAGCGTCAGGGGGAATGAACACTGAAGCTTTCTTT.

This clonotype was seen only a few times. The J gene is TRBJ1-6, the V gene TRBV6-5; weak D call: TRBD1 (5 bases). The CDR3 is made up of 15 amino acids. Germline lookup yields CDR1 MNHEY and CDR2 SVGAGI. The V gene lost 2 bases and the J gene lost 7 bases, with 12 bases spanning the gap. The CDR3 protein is CASSYIVEGNSPLHF. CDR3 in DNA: TGTGCCAGCAGTTACATCGTCGAGGGGAATTCACCCCTCCACTTT.

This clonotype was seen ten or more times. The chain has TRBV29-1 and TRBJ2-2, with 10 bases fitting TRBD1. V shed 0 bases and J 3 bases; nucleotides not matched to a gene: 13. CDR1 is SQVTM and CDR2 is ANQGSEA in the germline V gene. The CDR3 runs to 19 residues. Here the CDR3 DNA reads TGCAGCGTTGAAGATCCCTCGGACAGGGGGTTCGGGGACACCGGGGAGCTGTTTTTT. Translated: CSVEDPSDRGFGDTGELFF.

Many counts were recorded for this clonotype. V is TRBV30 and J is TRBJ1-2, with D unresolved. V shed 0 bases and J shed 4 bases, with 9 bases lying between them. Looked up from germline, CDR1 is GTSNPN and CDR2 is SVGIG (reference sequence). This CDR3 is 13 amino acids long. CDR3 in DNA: TGTGCCTGGAGTGTAGAGTACAGCTATGGCTACACCTTC. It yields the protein CAWSVEYSYGYTF.

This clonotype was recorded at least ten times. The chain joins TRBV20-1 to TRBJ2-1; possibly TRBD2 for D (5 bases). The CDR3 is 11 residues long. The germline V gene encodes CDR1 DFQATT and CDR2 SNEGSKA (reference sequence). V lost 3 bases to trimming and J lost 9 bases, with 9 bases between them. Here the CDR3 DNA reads TGCAGTGCTAGTTTGGGAGTTGAGCAGTTCTTC. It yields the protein CSASLGVEQFF.

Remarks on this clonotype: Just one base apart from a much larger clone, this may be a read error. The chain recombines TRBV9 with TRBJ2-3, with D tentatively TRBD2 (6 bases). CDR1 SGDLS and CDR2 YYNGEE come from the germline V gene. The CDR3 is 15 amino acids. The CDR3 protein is CASSGGTAITGTQYF. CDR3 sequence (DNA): TGTGCCAGCAGCGGCGGGACCGCAATAACAGGTACGCAGTATTTT.

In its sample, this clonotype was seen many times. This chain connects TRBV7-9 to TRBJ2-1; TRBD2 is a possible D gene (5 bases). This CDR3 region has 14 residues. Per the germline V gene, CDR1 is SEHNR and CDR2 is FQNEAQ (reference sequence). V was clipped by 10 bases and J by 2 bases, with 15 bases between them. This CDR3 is CATAAGGTYNEQFF. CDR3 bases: TGTGCCACTGCGGCGGGTGGCACCTACAATGAGCAGTTCTTC.

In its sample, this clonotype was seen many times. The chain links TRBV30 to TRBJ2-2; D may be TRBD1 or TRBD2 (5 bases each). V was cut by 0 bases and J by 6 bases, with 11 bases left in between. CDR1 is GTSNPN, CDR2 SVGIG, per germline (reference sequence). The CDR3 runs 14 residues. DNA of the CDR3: TGTGCCTGGAGTGTTAGAGGGGTGGCCGGGGAGCTGTTTTTT. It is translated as CAWSVRGVAGELFF. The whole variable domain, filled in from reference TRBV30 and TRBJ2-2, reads SQTIHQWPATLVQPVGSPLSLECTVEGTSNPNLYWYRQAAGRGLQLLFYSVGIGQISSEVPQNLSASRPQDRQFILSSKKLLLSDSGFYLCAWSVRGVAGELFFGEGSRLTVL.

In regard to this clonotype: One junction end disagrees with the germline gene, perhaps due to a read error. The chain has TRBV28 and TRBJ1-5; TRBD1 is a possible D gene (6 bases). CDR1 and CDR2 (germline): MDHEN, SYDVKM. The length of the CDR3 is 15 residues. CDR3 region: CASRRGVDSSQPQHF. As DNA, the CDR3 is TGTGCCAGCAGGAGGGGGGTCGATAGCAGTCAGCCCCAGCATTTT.

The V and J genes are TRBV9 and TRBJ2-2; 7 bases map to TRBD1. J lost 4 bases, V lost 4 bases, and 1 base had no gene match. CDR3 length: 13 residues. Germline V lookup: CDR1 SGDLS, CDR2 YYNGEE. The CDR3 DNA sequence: TGTGCCAGCAGCTGGACAGGCACCGGGGAGCTGTTTTTT. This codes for CASSWTGTGELFF.

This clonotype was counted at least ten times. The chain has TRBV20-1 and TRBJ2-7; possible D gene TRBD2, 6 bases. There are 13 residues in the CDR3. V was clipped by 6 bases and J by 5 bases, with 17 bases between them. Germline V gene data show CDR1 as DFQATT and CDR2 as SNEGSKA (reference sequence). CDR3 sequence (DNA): TGCAGTGCCGTCGGACGGGAGATACACGAGCAGTACTTC. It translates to CSAVGREIHEQYF.

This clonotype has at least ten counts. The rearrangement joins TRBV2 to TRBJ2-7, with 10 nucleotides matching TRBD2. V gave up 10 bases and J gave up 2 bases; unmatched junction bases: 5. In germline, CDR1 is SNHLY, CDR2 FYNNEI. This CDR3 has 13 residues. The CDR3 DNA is TGTGCCATCAGGACTAGCGGTACCTACGAGCAGTACTTC. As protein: CAIRTSGTYEQYF.

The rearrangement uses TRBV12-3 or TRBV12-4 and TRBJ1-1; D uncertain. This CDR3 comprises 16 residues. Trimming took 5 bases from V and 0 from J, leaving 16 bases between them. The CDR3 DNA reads TGTGCCAGCAGTCTCAGGAGGGCGGTAATGAACACTGAAGCTTTCTTT. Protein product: CASSLRRAVMNTEAFF.

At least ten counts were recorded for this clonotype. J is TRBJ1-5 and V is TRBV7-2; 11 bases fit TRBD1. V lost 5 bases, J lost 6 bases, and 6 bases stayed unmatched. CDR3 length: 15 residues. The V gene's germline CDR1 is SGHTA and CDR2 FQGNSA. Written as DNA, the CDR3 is TGTGCCAGCAGCCTAGGGACAGGGGGTCTTCAGCCCCAGCATTTT. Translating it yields CASSLGTGGLQPQHF.